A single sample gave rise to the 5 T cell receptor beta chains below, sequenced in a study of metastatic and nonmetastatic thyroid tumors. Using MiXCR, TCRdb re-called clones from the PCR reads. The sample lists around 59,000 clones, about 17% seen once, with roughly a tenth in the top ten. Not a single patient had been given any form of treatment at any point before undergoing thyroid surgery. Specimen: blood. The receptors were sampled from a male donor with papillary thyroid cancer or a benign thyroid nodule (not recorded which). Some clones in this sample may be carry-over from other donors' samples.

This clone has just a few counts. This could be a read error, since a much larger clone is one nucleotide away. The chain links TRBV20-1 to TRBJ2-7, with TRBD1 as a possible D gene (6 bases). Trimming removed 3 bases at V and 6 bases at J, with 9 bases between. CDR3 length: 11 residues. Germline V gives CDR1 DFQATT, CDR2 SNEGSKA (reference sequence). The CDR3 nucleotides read TGCAGTGCTAGGTACAGGGTCGAGCAGTACTTC. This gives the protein CSARYRVEQYF.

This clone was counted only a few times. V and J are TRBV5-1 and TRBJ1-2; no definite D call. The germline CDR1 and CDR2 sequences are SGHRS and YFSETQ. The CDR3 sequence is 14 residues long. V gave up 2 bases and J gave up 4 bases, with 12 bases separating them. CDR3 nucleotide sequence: TGCGCCAGCAGCTTCCAGGACGGCCCCTATGGCTACACCTTC. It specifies CASSFQDGPYGYTF.

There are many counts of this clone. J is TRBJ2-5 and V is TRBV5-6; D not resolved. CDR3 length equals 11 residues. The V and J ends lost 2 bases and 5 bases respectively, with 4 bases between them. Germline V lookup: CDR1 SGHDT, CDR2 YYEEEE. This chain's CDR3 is CASSFRETQYF. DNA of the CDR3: TGTGCCAGCAGCTTTCGGGAGACCCAGTACTTC.

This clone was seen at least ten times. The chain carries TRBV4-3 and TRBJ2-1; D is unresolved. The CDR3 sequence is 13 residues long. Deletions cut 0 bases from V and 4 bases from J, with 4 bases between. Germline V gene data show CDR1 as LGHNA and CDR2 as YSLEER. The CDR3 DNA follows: TGCGCCAGCAGCCAAGAAGAATACAATGAGCAGTTCTTC. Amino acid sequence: CASSQEEYNEQFF.

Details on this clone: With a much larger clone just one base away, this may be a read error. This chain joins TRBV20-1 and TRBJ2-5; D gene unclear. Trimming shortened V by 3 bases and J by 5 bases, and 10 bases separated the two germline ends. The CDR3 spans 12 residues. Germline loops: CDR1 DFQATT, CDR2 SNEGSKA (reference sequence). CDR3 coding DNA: TGCAGTGCTAGCACTATCCGGGAGACCCAGTACTTC. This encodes CSASTIRETQYF.